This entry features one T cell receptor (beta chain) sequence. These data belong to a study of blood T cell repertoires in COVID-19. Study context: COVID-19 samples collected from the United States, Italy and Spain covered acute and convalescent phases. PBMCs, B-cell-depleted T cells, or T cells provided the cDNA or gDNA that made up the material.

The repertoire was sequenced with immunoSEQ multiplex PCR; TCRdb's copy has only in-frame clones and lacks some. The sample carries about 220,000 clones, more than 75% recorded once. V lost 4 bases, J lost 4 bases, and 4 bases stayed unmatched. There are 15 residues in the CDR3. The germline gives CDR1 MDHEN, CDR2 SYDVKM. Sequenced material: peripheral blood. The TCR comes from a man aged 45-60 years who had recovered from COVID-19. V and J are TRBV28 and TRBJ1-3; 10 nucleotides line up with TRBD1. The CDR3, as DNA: TGTGCCAGCAGTTCCGGGACAGGGGTGGGAAACACCATATATTTT. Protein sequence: CASSSGTGVGNTIYF.